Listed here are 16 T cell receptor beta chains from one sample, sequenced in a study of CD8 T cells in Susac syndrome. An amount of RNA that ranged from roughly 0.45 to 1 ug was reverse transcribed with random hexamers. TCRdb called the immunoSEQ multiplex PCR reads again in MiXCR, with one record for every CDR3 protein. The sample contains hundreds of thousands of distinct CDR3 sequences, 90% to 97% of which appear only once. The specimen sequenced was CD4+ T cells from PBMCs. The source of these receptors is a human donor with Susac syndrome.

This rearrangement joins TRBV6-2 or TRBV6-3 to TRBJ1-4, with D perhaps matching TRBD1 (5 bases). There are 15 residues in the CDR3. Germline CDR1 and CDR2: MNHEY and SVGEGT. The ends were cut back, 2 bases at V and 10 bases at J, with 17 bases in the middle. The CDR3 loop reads CASSYGIGATRKLFF. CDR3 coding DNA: TGTGCCAGCAGTTACGGGATCGGGGCGACCAGAAAACTGTTTTTT.

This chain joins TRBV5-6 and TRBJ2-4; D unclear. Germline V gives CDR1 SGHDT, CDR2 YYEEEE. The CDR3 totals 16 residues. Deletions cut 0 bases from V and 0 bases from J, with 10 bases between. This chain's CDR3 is CASSLEALIAKNIQYF. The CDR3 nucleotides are TGTGCCAGCAGCTTGGAGGCGCTAATAGCCAAAAACATTCAGTACTTC.

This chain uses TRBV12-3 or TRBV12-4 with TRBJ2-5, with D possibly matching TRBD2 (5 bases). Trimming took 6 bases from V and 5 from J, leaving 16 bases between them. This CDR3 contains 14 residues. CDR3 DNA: TGTGCCAGCAGCCAAGGAAGAGGGCCTGAGACCCAGTACTTC. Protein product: CASSQGRGPETQYF.

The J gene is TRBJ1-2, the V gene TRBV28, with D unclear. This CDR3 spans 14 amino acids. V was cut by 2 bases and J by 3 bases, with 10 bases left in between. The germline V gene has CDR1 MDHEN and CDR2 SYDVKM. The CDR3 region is CASSLAVPDYGYTF. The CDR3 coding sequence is TGTGCCAGCAGTTTAGCAGTTCCAGACTATGGCTACACCTTC.

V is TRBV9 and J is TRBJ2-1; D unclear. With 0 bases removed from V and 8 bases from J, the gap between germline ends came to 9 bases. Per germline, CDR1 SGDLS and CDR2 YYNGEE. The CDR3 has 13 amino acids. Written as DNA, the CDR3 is TGTGCCAGCAGCGTAGATGTCGGCGATGAGCAGTTCTTC. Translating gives CASSVDVGDEQFF.

The CDR3, as DNA: TGTGCCACCAGTGATTTGCCTGGGTCGCCGGACACCGGGGAGCTGTTTTTT. It codes for CATSDLPGSPDTGELFF. The J gene is TRBJ2-2, the V gene TRBV24-1; D call uncertain. V was clipped by 0 bases and J by 3 bases, with 13 bases between them. The CDR3 runs to 17 residues. Per germline, CDR1 KGHDR and CDR2 SFDVKD.

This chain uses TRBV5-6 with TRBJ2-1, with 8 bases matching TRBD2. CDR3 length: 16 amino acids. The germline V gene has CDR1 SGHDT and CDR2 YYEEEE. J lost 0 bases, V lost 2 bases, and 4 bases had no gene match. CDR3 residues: CASSLLAGSSYNEQFF. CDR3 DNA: TGTGCCAGCAGCTTATTAGCGGGGAGCTCCTACAATGAGCAGTTCTTC. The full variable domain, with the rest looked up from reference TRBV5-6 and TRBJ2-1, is DAGVTQSPTHLIKTRGQQVTLRCSPKSGHDTVSWYQQALGQGPQFIFQYYEEEERQRGNFPDRFSGHQFPNYSSELNVNALLLGDSALYLCASSLLAGSSYNEQFFGPGTRLTVL.

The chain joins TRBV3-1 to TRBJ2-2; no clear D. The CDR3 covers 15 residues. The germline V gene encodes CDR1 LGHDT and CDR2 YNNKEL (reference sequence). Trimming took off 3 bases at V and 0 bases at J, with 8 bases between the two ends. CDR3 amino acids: CASSHGGSNTGELFF. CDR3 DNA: TGTGCCAGCAGCCATGGTGGCTCGAACACCGGGGAGCTGTTTTTT.

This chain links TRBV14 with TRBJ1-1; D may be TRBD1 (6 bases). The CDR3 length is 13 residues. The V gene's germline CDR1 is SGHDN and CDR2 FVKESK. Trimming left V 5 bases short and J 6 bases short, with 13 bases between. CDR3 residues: CASSSQGYAEAFF. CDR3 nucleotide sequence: TGTGCCAGCAGCTCCCAGGGGTACGCTGAAGCTTTCTTT.

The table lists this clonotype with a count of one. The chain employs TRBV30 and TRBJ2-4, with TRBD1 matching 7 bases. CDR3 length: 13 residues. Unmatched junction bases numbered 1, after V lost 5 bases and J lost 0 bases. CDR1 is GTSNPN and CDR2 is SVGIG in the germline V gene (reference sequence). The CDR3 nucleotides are TGTGCCTGGGACAGGGTAGCCAAAAACATTCAGTACTTC. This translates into CAWDRVAKNIQYF.

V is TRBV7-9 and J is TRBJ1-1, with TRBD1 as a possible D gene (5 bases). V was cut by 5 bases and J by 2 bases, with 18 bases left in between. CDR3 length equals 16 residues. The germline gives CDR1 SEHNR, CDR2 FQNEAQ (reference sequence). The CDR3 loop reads CASSGLRGYGNTEAFF. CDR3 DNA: TGTGCCAGCAGCGGCCTACGGGGGTATGGAAACACTGAAGCTTTCTTT.

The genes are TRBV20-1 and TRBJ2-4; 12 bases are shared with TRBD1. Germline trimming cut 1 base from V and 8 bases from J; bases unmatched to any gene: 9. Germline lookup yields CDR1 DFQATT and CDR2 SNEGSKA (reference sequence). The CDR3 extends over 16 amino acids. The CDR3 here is CSARGGTGGAYDIQYF. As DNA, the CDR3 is TGCAGTGCTAGAGGAGGGACAGGGGGCGCTTATGACATTCAGTACTTC.

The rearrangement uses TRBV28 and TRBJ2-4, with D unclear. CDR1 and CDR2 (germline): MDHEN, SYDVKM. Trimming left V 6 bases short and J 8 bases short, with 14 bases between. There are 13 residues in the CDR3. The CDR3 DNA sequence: TGTGCCAGCAGGTGGGCTTCAGAGGACATTCAGTACTTC. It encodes CASRWASEDIQYF.

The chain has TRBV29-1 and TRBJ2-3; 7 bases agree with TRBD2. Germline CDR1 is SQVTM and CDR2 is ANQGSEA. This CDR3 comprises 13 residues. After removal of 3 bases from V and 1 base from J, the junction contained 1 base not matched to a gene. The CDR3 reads CSVEAGGTDTQYF. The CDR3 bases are TGCAGCGTTGAGGCGGGGGGCACAGATACGCAGTATTTT.

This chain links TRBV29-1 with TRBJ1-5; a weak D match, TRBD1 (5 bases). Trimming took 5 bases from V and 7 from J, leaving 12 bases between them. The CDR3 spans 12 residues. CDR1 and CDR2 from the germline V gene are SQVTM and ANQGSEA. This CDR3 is CSVRGTGQPQHF. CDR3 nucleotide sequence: TGCAGCGTTCGGGGGACGGGGCAGCCCCAGCATTTT.

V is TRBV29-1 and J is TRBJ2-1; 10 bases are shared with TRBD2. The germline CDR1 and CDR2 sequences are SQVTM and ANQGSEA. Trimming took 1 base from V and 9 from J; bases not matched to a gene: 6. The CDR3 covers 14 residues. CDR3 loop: CSVEVYLAGVEQFF. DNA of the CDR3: TGCAGCGTTGAAGTTTACCTAGCGGGAGTTGAGCAGTTCTTC.